The entry below describes one T cell receptor (beta chain). Its target antigen remains unknown. No base quality information exists; no much larger clone differs at one position. This entry belongs to a study of OX40 agonist ivuxolimab in advanced cancers. Background for the entire study: The costimulatory receptor OX40 (CD134) was targeted by ivuxolimab, a fully human IgG2 agonistic monoclonal antibody. Intravenous ivuxolimab was administered to patients every 2 weeks at six dose levels: 0.01, 0.1, 0.3, 1.5, 3 and 10 mg/kg. Of the 50 or so patients in dose escalation, about 20 had hepatocellular carcinoma, some 15 had melanoma, 9 had renal cell carcinoma and 9 had head and neck cancer. In the dose-escalation cohort, roughly 80% of patients were male, and the mean age was around 60 years, with a range of about 20 to 79. Prior anti-PD-1, anti-PD-L1 or anti-CTLA-4 therapy was permitted, and checkpoint inhibitors had been received by 30% to 40% of dose-escalation patients. Partial responses were achieved by three dose-escalation patients, of whom one had hepatocellular carcinoma and two had cutaneous melanoma. The purpose of peripheral TCRbeta sequencing was to test whether ivuxolimab changed TCR sequence diversity and led to clonal T-cell expansion. The paper covers the monotherapy dose-escalation part of the phase I ivuxolimab trial, which included N of about 56 patients.

Paper-wide results and their limitations: Partial responders in the 0.1-3.0 mg/kg groups had among the lowest normalized peripheral clonal expansion, especially among CD8+ T cells. The antigen specificity of the peripheral T cells that underwent clonal expansion was not determined. After ivuxolimab, expanded clones were on average more numerous among CD8+ T cells than among CD4+ T cells. Low levels of normalized T-cell clonal expansion were also seen in some nonresponding patients. At doses of 0.1 to 3.0 mg/kg, clonal expansion of both CD4+ and CD8+ T cells in blood was seen between baseline and week 6.

From the cysteine through the phenylalanine, the CDR3 covers 15 amino acids. The DNA shown is the 45-base CDR3, in frame from base 1. Trimming removed 4 bases from V and 4 bases from J, leaving 14 bases between the germline ends. Taken from the germline V gene, the CDR1 and CDR2 loops are SGHRS and YFSETQ. Patients with autoimmune disease history or receiving systemic immunosuppression were excluded from the trial. Peripheral blood for TCR sequencing was collected from all dose cohorts at baseline, on cycle 4 day 1, and on cycle 7 day 1. The samples were drawn from a first-in-human, open-label, multicenter phase I dose-escalation trial of ivuxolimab. Adults with locally advanced or metastatic melanoma, renal cell carcinoma, hepatocellular carcinoma or head and neck squamous cell carcinoma were enrolled in the trial. Before TCR sequencing, CD4+ and CD8+ T cells were separately sorted from peripheral blood.

Genomic DNA was extracted from sorted cells for sequencing of the TCRbeta CDR3 region. TCRbeta CDR3 regions were sequenced using the immunoSEQ Assay. In TCRdb, the immuneACCESS table is reduced to in-frame sequences with V and J assigned. These tables do not hold every clone; where another copy was compared, an unresolved V gene accounts for under half, and the others remain unexplained. The sample profile shows some 82,000 clones; around 88% of them were found once. 0.75% to 0.95% of the sample is taken by the ten largest. The material sequenced was CD4+ or CD8+ T cells sorted from blood, taken in a trial of the OX40 agonist ivuxolimab. The sequence links TRBV5-1 to TRBJ2-2; matching of 5 bases hints at TRBD2 as the D gene. This clonotype was sampled from an adult with an advanced solid tumor such as melanoma, head and neck, liver or kidney cancer. The CDR3 protein sequence reads: CASSLDSGGTGELFF. At the DNA level, the sequence is TGCGCCAGCAGCCTTGACTCTGGAGGCACCGGGGAGCTGTTTTTT.